The 22 T cell receptor beta chains below all came from one sample that was sequenced in a study of T cells expressing NK-cell markers. TCRdb reanalyzed the 5' RACE reads and collapses them to one entry per CDR3 protein, without DNA. This table lists a few hundred thousand distinct CDR3 sequences. Sequences were obtained from blood T cells: a sorted CD56 or NKG2C T cell subset, CD4+ or CD8+ T cells, or bulk PBMC T cells (not recorded which). These receptors were taken from a man aged 18-70 years in good health.

V is TRBV6-5 and J is TRBJ1-2; TCRdb lists TRBD1, though no DNA is available to test this call. The CDR3 spans 16 residues. The germline V gene has CDR1 MNHEY and CDR2 SVGAGI. The CDR3 spells CASSLSDRGPNYGYTF.

V is TRBV2 and J is TRBJ2-1; TCRdb calls TRBD1, which cannot be checked without DNA. The CDR3 has 15 amino acids. Germline lookup yields CDR1 SNHLY and CDR2 FYNNEI. CDR3 loop: CASSPGQSGLREQFF.

The chain joins TRBV27 to TRBJ1-5; TCRdb's assignment of TRBD1 cannot be checked, as there is no DNA. CDR3 length equals 14 residues. The germline V gene has CDR1 MNHEY and CDR2 SMNVEV (reference sequence). The CDR3 reads CASRGAGALKPQHF.

The chain combines TRBV2 with TRBJ1-1. The germline gives CDR1 SNHLY, CDR2 FYNNEI. This CDR3 is built from 13 residues. CDR3 sequence reads: CASSVRGNTEAFF.

The chain recombines TRBV6-5 with TRBJ2-6. This CDR3 has 15 amino acids. Germline values: CDR1 MNHEY, CDR2 SVGAGI. CDR3 sequence: CASSYWQSGANVLTF.

V is TRBV19 and J is TRBJ2-2; with no DNA, the TCRdb D assignment of TRBD1 cannot be verified. This CDR3 contains 15 residues. CDR1 and CDR2 from the germline V gene are LNHDA and SQIVND (reference sequence). The CDR3: CASSIRTPNTGELFF.

This chain joins TRBV12-3 or TRBV12-4 and TRBJ2-7; the TRBD1 assignment by TCRdb is unverifiable without DNA. This CDR3 is 15 amino acids long. CDR3 region: CASSLLGQGVGEQYF.

The V gene is TRBV7-2, the J gene TRBJ2-3; the TCRdb D gene call, TRBD2, has no DNA to confirm it. The CDR3 contains 16 residues. Germline V CDR1 and CDR2: SGHTA, FQGNSA. CDR3: CASSFRLQGPTDTQYF.

The V call is TRBV7-2, the J call TRBJ1-6. The germline CDR1 and CDR2 sequences are SGHTA and FQGNSA. This CDR3 is built from 15 residues. This CDR3 is CASSLERHWNSPLHF.

The gene calls are TRBV29-1 and TRBJ2-7; without DNA, the TCRdb call of TRBD1 cannot be checked. Germline CDR1 SQVTM, CDR2 ANQGSEA. This CDR3 region has 14 residues. The CDR3 sequence: CSVVDEGARYEQYF.

The gene calls are TRBV20-1 and TRBJ1-2; without DNA, the TCRdb call of TRBD1 cannot be checked. The CDR3 contains 13 residues. Germline CDR1 and CDR2: DFQATT and SNEGSKA (reference sequence). CDR3 amino acids: CSARKQQGYGYTF.

CDR3 residues: CASSEVGLQTQYF. The V and J genes are TRBV25-1 and TRBJ2-5. CDR1 and CDR2 from the germline V gene are MGHDK and SYGVNS. This CDR3 is built from 13 residues. Full variable domain (rest looked up from reference TRBV25-1 and TRBJ2-5): EADIYQTPRYLVIGTGKKITLECSQTMGHDKMYWYQQDPGMELHLIHYSYGVNSTEKGDLSSESTVSRIRTEHFPLTLESARPSHTSQYLCASSEVGLQTQYFGPGTRLLVL.

The chain has TRBV11-2 and TRBJ2-1; TCRdb calls TRBD2, which cannot be checked without DNA. CDR1 is SGHAT and CDR2 is FQNNGV in the germline V gene. The CDR3 is 13 amino acids. The CDR3 sequence: CASSFRGREEQFF.

This chain's CDR3 is CASRPTLTATGELFF. The J gene is TRBJ2-2, the V gene TRBV6-1; TCRdb's D gene call, TRBD2, goes unchecked for lack of DNA. Germline-derived CDR1 and CDR2 are MNHNS and SASEGT. CDR3 size: 15 residues.

The chain recombines TRBV13 with TRBJ1-2; TCRdb gives TRBD1 as the D gene, but with no DNA this cannot be confirmed. The CDR3 runs to 14 residues. Germline loops: CDR1 PRHDT, CDR2 FYEKMQ (reference sequence). The CDR3 sequence: CASSYNRGQYGYTF.

This sequence joins TRBV12-3 or TRBV12-4 and TRBJ2-2. The CDR3 totals 12 residues. CDR3 amino acids: CASQRWTGELFF.

J is TRBJ2-5 and V is TRBV7-2; the D call of TRBD2 rests on TCRdb alone, since no DNA is present to check it. The CDR3 contains 15 residues. Germline lookup yields CDR1 SGHTA and CDR2 FQGNSA. CDR3 sequence: CASSVSGRWQETQYF.

This chain uses TRBV27 with TRBJ2-5; absent DNA, TCRdb's TRBD1 call cannot be checked. CDR1 MNHEY and CDR2 SMNVEV come from the germline V gene (reference sequence). The CDR3 has 12 amino acids. CDR3 region: CASRTTGRAQYF.

This chain links TRBV11-1 with TRBJ2-3; TCRdb reports TRBD1, a call that lacks DNA to check it against. Germline V CDR1 and CDR2: SGHAT, FQDESV (reference sequence). This CDR3 region has 15 residues. The CDR3 is CASSPGQGSTDTQYF.

V usage is TRBV19 and J usage is TRBJ1-5. Germline CDR1 reads LNHDA; CDR2 reads SQIVND (reference sequence). The CDR3 consists of 14 residues. CDR3 loop: CASSISGGNQPQHF.

The chain links TRBV24-1 to TRBJ2-3; TCRdb's D gene call, TRBD1, goes unchecked for lack of DNA. Germline values: CDR1 KGHDR, CDR2 SFDVKD. The CDR3 sequence is 18 residues long. The CDR3 region is CATSEKGQPFRKTDTQYF.

V and J are TRBV18 and TRBJ2-5. This CDR3 comprises 15 residues. CDR1 and CDR2 from the germline V gene are KGHSH and LQKENI. The CDR3 sequence: CASSPLDSLQETQYF.